The rows below give T cell receptor beta chains drawn from one sample of a study of shared clonotypes between healthy human individuals. Assay: immunoSEQ multiplex PCR; the TCRdb copy retains only in-frame clones and omits some. In the table there are hundreds of thousands of clones, around 96% of which are singletons. Sequencing input: naive CD8+ T cells sorted from blood. These TCRs come from a young man in good health. The CDR3 runs from the conserved cysteine through the conserved F or W. Fields, in order: clone size, D gene, J gene, V gene, CDR3 protein, CDR3 DNA. D genes are given only for firm matches. Not all rows give a size; the values are once, few, many and, for expanded clones, a class.

-	TRBD1	TRBJ2-7	TRBV7-6	CASSPSLGFRGTGHYEQYF	TGTGCCAGCAGCCCAAGCTTAGGGTTTCGTGGGACAGGACACTACGAGCAGTACTTC
-	-	TRBJ2-1	TRBV9	CASSEGGTSTYNEQFF	TGTGCCAGCAGCGAGGGGGGGACTTCGACCTACAATGAGCAGTTCTTC
-	-	TRBJ1-5	TRBV4-2	CASSQDRGQSNQPQHF	TGTGCCAGCAGCCAAGATAGGGGCCAGAGCAATCAGCCCCAGCATTTT
-	-	TRBJ1-1	TRBV5-1	CASSLEGVGTEAFF	TGCGCCAGCAGCTTGGAGGGAGTGGGCACTGAAGCTTTCTTT
-	TRBD1	TRBJ2-7	TRBV11-2	CASSNEDRAPYEQYF	TGTGCCAGCAGCAACGAGGACAGGGCGCCCTACGAGCAGTACTTC
-	-	TRBJ2-7	TRBV13	CASSLARVWEQYF	TGTGCCAGCAGCTTAGCCAGGGTGTGGGAGCAGTACTTC
-	-	TRBJ1-1	TRBV9	CASSGIGMEAFF	TGTGCCAGCAGCGGGATCGGTATGGAAGCTTTCTTT
-	TRBD1	TRBJ1-5	TRBV28	CASIQRTGRQPQHF	TGTGCCAGCATCCAAAGGACAGGGAGACAGCCCCAGCATTTT
-	-	TRBJ1-4	TRBV6-5	CASSYIQGELHEKLFF	TGTGCCAGCAGTTATATCCAGGGTGAATTACATGAAAAACTGTTTTTT
-	TRBD1	TRBJ1-1	TRBV10-3	CAISETGANTEAFF	TGTGCCATCAGTGAGACAGGGGCGAACACTGAAGCTTTCTTT
-	-	TRBJ2-7	TRBV5-1	CASSQIQGNEQYF	TGCGCCAGCAGCCAAATTCAGGGAAACGAGCAGTACTTC
-	-	TRBJ1-4	TRBV28	CASSLAGANEKLFF	TGTGCCAGCAGTTTGGCCGGGGCTAATGAAAAACTGTTTTTT
-	-	TRBJ1-3	TRBV28	CASSLQGSDGNTIYF	TGTGCCAGCAGTTTGCAGGGGAGCGATGGAAACACCATATATTTT
-	-	TRBJ2-5	TRBV5-1	CASSPPAAGVQETQYF	TGCGCCAGCTCCCCCCCCGCCGCAGGGGTCCAAGAGACCCAGTACTTC
-	-	TRBJ2-1	TRBV9	CASSSLWGDSPYNEQFF	TGTGCCAGCAGCTCACTGTGGGGGGACAGTCCCTACAATGAGCAGTTCTTC
-	-	TRBJ2-1	TRBV9	CASSFTTSSYNEQFF	TGTGCCAGCAGCTTTACTACTAGCTCCTACAATGAGCAGTTCTTC
-	-	TRBJ2-1	TRBV4-3	CASSQGLVGGYNEQFF	TGCGCCAGCAGCCAAGGGCTAGTCGGCGGATACAATGAGCAGTTCTTC
-	TRBD2	TRBJ2-1	TRBV28	CASSLGTSGHNEQFF	TGTGCCAGCAGTTTGGGGACTAGCGGCCACAATGAGCAGTTCTTC
-	TRBD2	TRBJ2-1	TRBV7-2	CASQSLSGSLYNEQFF	TGTGCCAGCCAAAGTCTTAGCGGGAGTCTCTACAATGAGCAGTTCTTC
-	TRBD2	TRBJ2-1	TRBV7-9	CASSLLAGDVNEQFF	TGTGCCAGCAGCTTACTAGCGGGAGATGTGAATGAGCAGTTCTTC
-	-	TRBJ2-3	TRBV6-1	CASSEVHFGTDTQYF	TGTGCCAGCAGTGAAGTGCATTTCGGCACAGATACGCAGTATTTT
-	-	TRBJ2-3	TRBV27	CASSLFTGDTQYF	TGTGCCAGCAGTTTGTTTACGGGAGATACGCAGTATTTT
-	TRBD2	TRBJ2-1	TRBV4-3	CASSQISSGRASGEQFF	TGCGCCAGCAGCCAAATTTCTTCGGGGAGGGCCTCCGGTGAGCAGTTCTTC
once	TRBD2	TRBJ2-1	TRBV27	CASSSRTSGHEQFF	TGTGCCAGCAGCTCCAGGACTAGCGGGCATGAGCAGTTCTTC
-	-	TRBJ2-1	TRBV5-1	CASSLSPRGEQFF	TGCGCCAGCAGCTTGTCCCCGCGGGGTGAGCAGTTCTTC
-	-	TRBJ2-5	TRBV11-2	CASSSPGWRGEETQYF	TGTGCCAGCAGCTCCCCCGGTTGGAGAGGTGAAGAGACCCAGTACTTC
once	-	TRBJ1-4	TRBV4-1	CASSQAPAENEKLFF	TGCGCCAGCAGCCAAGCCCCCGCAGAAAATGAAAAACTGTTTTTT
-	-	TRBJ2-7	TRBV27	CASSLSWGSVQYF	TGTGCCAGCAGTTTATCTTGGGGTAGTGTGCAGTACTTC
-	-	TRBJ1-2	TRBV10-1	CASLLDSPNGYTF	TGCGCCAGCCTTCTGGACAGTCCTAATGGCTACACCTTC
-	-	TRBJ2-1	TRBV19	CASSMRPPDATNEQFF	TGTGCCAGTAGTATGAGGCCCCCAGACGCAACTAATGAGCAGTTCTTC
-	-	TRBJ2-4	TRBV7-9	CASSLGEGLAKNIQYF	TGTGCCAGCAGCTTAGGAGAGGGGCTAGCCAAAAACATTCAGTACTTC
-	TRBD2	TRBJ2-3	TRBV5-1	CASSSPIGGRAYDTDTQYF	TGCGCCAGCAGCTCTCCTATCGGCGGGAGGGCCTATGACACAGATACGCAGTATTTT